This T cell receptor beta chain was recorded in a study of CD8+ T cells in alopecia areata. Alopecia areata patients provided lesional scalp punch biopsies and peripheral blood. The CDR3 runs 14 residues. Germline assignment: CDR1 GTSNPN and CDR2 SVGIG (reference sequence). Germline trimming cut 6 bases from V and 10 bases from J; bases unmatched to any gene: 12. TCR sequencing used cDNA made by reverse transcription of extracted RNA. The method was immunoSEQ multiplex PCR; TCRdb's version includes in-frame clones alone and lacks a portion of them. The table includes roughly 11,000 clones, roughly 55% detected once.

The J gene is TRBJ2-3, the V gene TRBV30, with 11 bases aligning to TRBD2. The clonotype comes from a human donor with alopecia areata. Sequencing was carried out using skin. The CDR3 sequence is CACPSGLAVRAQYF. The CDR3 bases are TGTGCCTGTCCTTCGGGACTAGCGGTCAGGGCGCAGTATTTT. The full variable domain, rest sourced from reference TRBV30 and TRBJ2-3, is SQTIHQWPATLVQPVGSPLSLECTVEGTSNPNLYWYRQAAGRGLQLLFYSVGIGQISSEVPQNLSASRPQDRQFILSSKKLLLSDSGFYLCACPSGLAVRAQYFGPGTRLTVL.